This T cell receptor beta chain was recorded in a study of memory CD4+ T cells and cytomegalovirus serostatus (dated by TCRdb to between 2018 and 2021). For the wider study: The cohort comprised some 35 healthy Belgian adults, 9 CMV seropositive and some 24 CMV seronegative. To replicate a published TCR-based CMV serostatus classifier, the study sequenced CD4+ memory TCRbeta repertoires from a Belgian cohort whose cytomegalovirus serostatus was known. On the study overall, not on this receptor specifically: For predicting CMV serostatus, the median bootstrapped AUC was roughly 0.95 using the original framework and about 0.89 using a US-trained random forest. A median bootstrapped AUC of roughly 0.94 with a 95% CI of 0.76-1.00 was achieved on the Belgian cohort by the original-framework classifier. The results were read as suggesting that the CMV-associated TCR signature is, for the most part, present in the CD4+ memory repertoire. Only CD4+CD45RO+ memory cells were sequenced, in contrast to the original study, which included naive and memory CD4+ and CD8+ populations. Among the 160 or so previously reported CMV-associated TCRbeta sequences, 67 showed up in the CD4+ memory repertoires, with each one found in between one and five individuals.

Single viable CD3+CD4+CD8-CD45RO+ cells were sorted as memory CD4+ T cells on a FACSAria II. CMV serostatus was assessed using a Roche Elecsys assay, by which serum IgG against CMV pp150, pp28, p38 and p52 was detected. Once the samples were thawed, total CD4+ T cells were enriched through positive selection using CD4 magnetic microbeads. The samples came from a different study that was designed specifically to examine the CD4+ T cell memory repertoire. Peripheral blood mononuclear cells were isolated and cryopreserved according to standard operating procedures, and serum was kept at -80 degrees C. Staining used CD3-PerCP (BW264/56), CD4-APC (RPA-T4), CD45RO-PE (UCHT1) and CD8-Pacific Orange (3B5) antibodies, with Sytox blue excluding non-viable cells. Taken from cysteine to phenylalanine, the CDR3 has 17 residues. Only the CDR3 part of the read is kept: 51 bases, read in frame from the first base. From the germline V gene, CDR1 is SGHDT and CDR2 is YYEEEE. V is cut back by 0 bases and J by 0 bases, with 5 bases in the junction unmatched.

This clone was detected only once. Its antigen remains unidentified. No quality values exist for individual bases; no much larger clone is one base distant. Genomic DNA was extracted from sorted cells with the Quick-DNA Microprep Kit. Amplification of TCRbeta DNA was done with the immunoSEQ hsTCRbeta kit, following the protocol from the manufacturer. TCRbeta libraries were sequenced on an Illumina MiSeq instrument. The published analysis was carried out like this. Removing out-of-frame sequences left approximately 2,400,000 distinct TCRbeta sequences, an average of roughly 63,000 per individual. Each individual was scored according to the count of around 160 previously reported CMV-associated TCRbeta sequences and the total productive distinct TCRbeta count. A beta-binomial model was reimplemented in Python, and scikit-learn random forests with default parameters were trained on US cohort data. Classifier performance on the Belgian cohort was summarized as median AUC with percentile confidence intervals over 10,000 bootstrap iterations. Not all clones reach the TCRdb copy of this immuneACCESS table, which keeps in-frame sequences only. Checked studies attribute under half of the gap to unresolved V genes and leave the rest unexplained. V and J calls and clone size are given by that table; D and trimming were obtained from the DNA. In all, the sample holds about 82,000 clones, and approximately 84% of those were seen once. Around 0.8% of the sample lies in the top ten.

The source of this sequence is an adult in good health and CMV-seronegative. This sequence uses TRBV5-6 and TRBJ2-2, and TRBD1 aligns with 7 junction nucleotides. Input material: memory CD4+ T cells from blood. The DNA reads TGTGCCAGCAGCTTGGTGAAGACAGGGACGAACACCGGGGAGCTGTTTTTT. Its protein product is CASSLVKTGTNTGELFF.